This TCR beta chain was sequenced for a study of spatial heterogeneity in lung cancer (dated by TCRdb to about 2019). Study-level background: Beta-chain transcripts were consistently detected in greater numbers than alpha-chain transcripts, which likely reflected higher beta-chain transcript abundance. TCR transcript counts in tumor regions correlated strongly with a T cell transcriptional module score from matched bulk RNA-seq. In the raw uncorrected reads, each unique combination of TCR and UMI appeared more than ten times on average. In non-small cell lung cancer, the study made a quantitative comparison of TCR alpha and beta repertoires among multiple tumor regions, matched nontumor lung and blood. Nonsynonymous mutation counts, determined by whole-exome sequencing of tumor tissue, were related to TCR repertoire features. At surgery, 220 tumor regions, roughly 62 matched nontumor lung samples and about 56 PBMC samples were TCR-sequenced for both alpha and beta chains.

The library was built by means of 5' RACE. TCRdb names NextSeq 500 as the instrument used. In the TCR library protocol, a unique molecular identifier was attached to each TCR cDNA molecule so that PCR and sequencing errors could be corrected. Turning to the authors' computational methods: Decombinator tools were used for TCR identification, UMI-based error correction and CDR3 extraction. TCRs above a frequency of 2 per 1,000, corresponding to the top 1% of the tumor frequency distribution, were defined as expanded. Expanded tumor TCRs statistically deemed absent (corrected P<0.05) from at least one tumor region were classed as regional, and all other expanded tumor TCRs were classed as ubiquitous. Renyi diversity was computed with the R vegan package after each repertoire had been subsampled 100 times to 5,000 TCRs. To build CDR3 similarity networks, amino acid triplet string-kernel similarity was used, and CDR3s were connected when their pairwise similarity was above 0.82. Using fastp trimming at Q25 and MiXCR clonotype assembly, TCRdb reanalyzed the public sequencing data and kept in-frame beta chains. One record per CDR3 amino acid sequence lists the most common genes and DNA. The V and J calls follow TCRdb's processing rather than the paper's. The table for this sample lists 11,000 or so distinct CDR3 sequences; about 14% of them were counted only once. Together, the top ten hold around 15% of the sample.

Taken from the germline V gene, the CDR1 and CDR2 loops are SGHDT and YYEEEE. Including the terminal cysteine and phenylalanine, the CDR3 comprises 16 residues. Here the CDR3 DNA is all that survives: 48 bases in frame from base 1. The germline V end is reduced by 3 bases and the J end by 6 bases; junction bases left unmatched: 8. The time point label, read with the paper, signifies: sample taken at primary tumor resection. The donors were around 69 patients from the lung TRACERx cohort who had early-stage, untreated non-small cell lung cancer. TCR sequencing used whole RNA extracted from tumor and nontumor lung tissue, or from cryopreserved PBMC samples, without cell sorting. Only patients with enough RNA available from two or more tumor regions were chosen for TCR sequencing. A lung pathologist reviewed the tumor and adjacent nontumor lung specimens before the specimens were selected. In its sample, this clonotype was seen once. Its recognized antigen is unknown. No base quality information exists; no much larger clone differs at one position. On its own, one read is weak support.

What the authors observed across the whole study: Counts of ubiquitous and regional expanded TCRs correlated with counts of ubiquitous and regional nonsynonymous mutations, respectively. The tumor nonsynonymous mutation count correlated with the number of expanded alpha and beta TCRs within the tumor. Additional single-cell paired TCR alpha and beta sequencing was considered necessary to confirm, at a functional level, the hypothesis that regional TCRs recognize regional mutations. TCR-seq was estimated to cover only roughly 7% of tumor T cells for alpha chains and 13% for beta chains.

Source: lung tumor tissue, taken at surgery. This TCR was sampled from a male donor with early-stage non-small cell lung cancer. Recombination linked TRBV5-6 to TRBJ1-6, with 8 junctional bases fitting TRBD1. The CDR3 region reads CASSSFFGQGNSPLHF. The nucleotides read TGTGCCAGCAGCTCCTTCTTCGGACAGGGTAATTCACCCCTCCACTTT. This CDR3, with the reference TRBV5-6 and TRBJ1-6 proteins standing in past its ends, gives the full variable domain DAGVTQSPTHLIKTRGQQVTLRCSPKSGHDTVSWYQQALGQGPQFIFQYYEEEERQRGNFPDRFSGHQFPNYSSELNVNALLLGDSALYLCASSSFFGQGNSPLHFGNGTRLTVT.